This passage covers 20 T cell receptor beta chains from one sample sequenced in a study of monozygotic twins with inflammatory bowel disease. Each CDR3 protein gets one entry in TCRdb, which reprocessed the 5' RACE reads and gives no DNA. Its table lists under 150,000 distinct CDR3 sequences. The sequenced sample was blood. All receptors come from a human donor with ulcerative colitis or Crohn's disease, or a healthy co-twin of an affected twin (not recorded which).

This chain uses TRBV7-9 with TRBJ2-4; TCRdb gives TRBD2 as the D gene, but with no DNA this cannot be confirmed. Germline V gene data show CDR1 as SEHNR and CDR2 as FQNEAQ (reference sequence). This CDR3 has 17 amino acids. The CDR3 sequence: CASSERSSGGLLNIQYF.

The rearrangement uses TRBV19 and TRBJ1-1; the TCRdb D gene call, TRBD1, has no DNA to confirm it. The CDR3 consists of 14 residues. Germline values: CDR1 LNHDA, CDR2 SQIVND (reference sequence). The CDR3 loop is CASWDRGHETEAFF.

V is TRBV7-2 and J is TRBJ2-5; with no DNA, the TCRdb D assignment of TRBD1 cannot be verified. Germline loops: CDR1 SGHTA, CDR2 FQGNSA. The CDR3 extends over 14 amino acids. The CDR3 here is CASSLVTAQETQYF.

This chain links TRBV24-1 with TRBJ2-2. Germline CDR1 reads KGHDR; CDR2 reads SFDVKD. The CDR3 runs to 15 residues. CDR3 in amino acids: CATSDPREVRGELFF.

The rearrangement uses TRBV5-1 and TRBJ2-2; TCRdb calls TRBD1, which cannot be checked without DNA. Germline assignment: CDR1 SGHRS and CDR2 YFSETQ. This CDR3 is built from 15 residues. CDR3 residues: CASSLDSGRTGELFF.

The chain is built from TRBV11-2 and TRBJ2-3; the TCRdb D gene call, TRBD1, has no DNA to confirm it. Germline loops: CDR1 SGHAT, CDR2 FQNNGV. The length of the CDR3 is 13 residues. CDR3 sequence: CASTVGVEDTQYF.

The chain joins TRBV7-9 to TRBJ1-6; TCRdb indicates TRBD1, and absent DNA this call remains unverified. Per germline, CDR1 SEHNR and CDR2 FQNEAQ (reference sequence). The CDR3 loop spans 16 amino acids. Here the CDR3 reads CASSFGTGVVNSPLHF.

The chain links TRBV5-1 to TRBJ1-4; the D call from TCRdb, TRBD1, cannot be confirmed without DNA. CDR1 is SGHRS, CDR2 YFSETQ, per germline. The CDR3 is made up of 15 amino acids. This chain's CDR3 is CASSFGGGRNEKLFF. Together with reference TRBV5-1 and TRBJ1-4, the CDR3 gives the full variable domain: KAGVTQTPRYLIKTRGQQVTLSCSPISGHRSVSWYQQTPGQGLQFLFEYFSETQRNKGNFPGRFSGRQFSNSRSEMNVSTLELGDSALYLCASSFGGGRNEKLFFGSGTQLSVL.

The chain combines TRBV15 with TRBJ2-7. The CDR3 is made up of 12 amino acids. Germline V gene data show CDR1 as LNHNV and CDR2 as YYDKDF (reference sequence). The CDR3 sequence: CATSPEYYEQYF.

The chain's CDR3 is CASSWRTGVLNEQYF. The chain carries TRBV5-4 and TRBJ2-7; there is no DNA to check the TCRdb D call of TRBD1. This CDR3 is 15 amino acids long. Germline V gives CDR1 SGHNT, CDR2 YYREEE (reference sequence).

The chain carries TRBV7-2 and TRBJ1-1; TCRdb gives TRBD1 as the D gene, but with no DNA this cannot be confirmed. The CDR3 covers 14 residues. Germline V gene data show CDR1 as SGHTA and CDR2 as FQGNSA. The CDR3 loop is CASTQGVSGAQAFF.

V and J are TRBV12-3 or TRBV12-4 and TRBJ2-7; there is no DNA to check the TCRdb D call of TRBD2. This CDR3 region has 12 residues. The chain's CDR3 is CASSPALYEQYF.

The J gene is TRBJ2-3, the V gene TRBV5-1; TCRdb indicates TRBD1, and absent DNA this call remains unverified. The CDR3 contains 16 residues. CDR1 is SGHRS, CDR2 YFSETQ, per germline. The CDR3 protein is CASSLTARGRTDTQYF.

The gene calls are TRBV20-1 and TRBJ2-2; TCRdb's D gene call, TRBD1, goes unchecked for lack of DNA. This CDR3 comprises 16 residues. CDR1 and CDR2 from the germline V gene are DFQATT and SNEGSKA (reference sequence). CDR3 sequence reads: CSARDRDRGYTGELFF.

The chain joins TRBV27 to TRBJ1-1; TCRdb gives TRBD1 as the D gene, but with no DNA this cannot be confirmed. The CDR3 length is 14 residues. Germline V lookup: CDR1 MNHEY, CDR2 SMNVEV (reference sequence). CDR3 sequence: CASSPWTGATEAFF.

The chain employs TRBV5-1 and TRBJ2-1; TCRdb proposes TRBD1, but this gene call is untestable without DNA. Per germline, CDR1 SGHRS and CDR2 YFSETQ. This CDR3 contains 18 residues. The CDR3 region is CASSLEPTGSRSYNEQFF.

CDR3 amino acids: CASSLNPGAEYNEQFF. The V gene is TRBV27, the J gene TRBJ2-1; absent DNA, TCRdb's TRBD1 call cannot be checked. Germline V lookup: CDR1 MNHEY, CDR2 SMNVEV (reference sequence). The CDR3 is 16 amino acids.

V usage is TRBV20-1 and J usage is TRBJ1-6; TCRdb outputs TRBD1, but without DNA this stays unchecked. Per germline, CDR1 DFQATT and CDR2 SNEGSKA (reference sequence). The CDR3 consists of 15 residues. CDR3 protein: CSARSGGRDNSPLHF.

The chain employs TRBV5-1 and TRBJ2-3; the TCRdb call, TRBD1, lacks DNA for checking. The CDR3 is 18 amino acids. Germline V gene lookup returns CDR1 SGHRS and CDR2 YFSETQ. The CDR3 here is CASSGSWQGARGTDTQYF.

The rearrangement uses TRBV29-1 and TRBJ2-7; TCRdb indicates TRBD2, and absent DNA this call remains unverified. The CDR3 contains 14 residues. The germline CDR1 and CDR2 sequences are SQVTM and ANQGSEA. The CDR3 loop is CSVPGPLVPYEQYF.